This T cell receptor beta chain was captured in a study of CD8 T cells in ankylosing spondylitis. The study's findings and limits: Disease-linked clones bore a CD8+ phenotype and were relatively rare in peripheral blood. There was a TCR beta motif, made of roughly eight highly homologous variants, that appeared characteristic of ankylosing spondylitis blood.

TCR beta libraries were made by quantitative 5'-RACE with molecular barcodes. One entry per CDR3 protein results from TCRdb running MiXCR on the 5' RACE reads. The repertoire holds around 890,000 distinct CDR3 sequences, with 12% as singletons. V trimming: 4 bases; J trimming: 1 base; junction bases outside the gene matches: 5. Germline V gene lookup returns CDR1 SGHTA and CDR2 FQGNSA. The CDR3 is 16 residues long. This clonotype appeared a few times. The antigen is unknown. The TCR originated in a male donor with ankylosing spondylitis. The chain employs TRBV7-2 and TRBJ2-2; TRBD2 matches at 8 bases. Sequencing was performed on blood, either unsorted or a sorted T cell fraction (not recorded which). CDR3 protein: CASSSRLARNTGELFF. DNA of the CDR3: TGTGCCAGCAGCTCCCGACTAGCGAGGAACACCGGGGAGCTGTTTTTT.